The 5 T cell receptor beta chains in this list originate from one sample, sequenced in a study of beta chain features in type 1 diabetes (dated by TCRdb to the late 2010s). The library relied on the immunoSEQ multiplex PCR assay. The High Capacity cDNA Reverse Transcription Kit was used to reverse transcribe all of the isolated RNA, meaning that expressed TCRB transcripts were what got sequenced. In its TCRdb copy, this immuneACCESS table keeps in-frame sequences only and misses some clones. Where compared with another copy, unresolved V genes explain less than half of these, and the others have no known cause. The sample profile shows 810,000 or so clones; roughly 15% of them were found once. The top ten constitute around 0.02% of the sample. Sequenced: naive CD4+ T cells from blood. The cell subset or site label on this specimen signifies: true naive CD4+ T cells. Receptors were obtained from a woman between 18 and 29 years old in good health.

This clone appeared a few times. The V and J genes are TRBV7-2 and TRBJ1-5, with D possibly being TRBD1 (5 bases). CDR3 size: 14 residues. V gave up 3 bases and J gave up 0 bases, with 6 bases separating them. In germline, CDR1 is SGHTA, CDR2 FQGNSA. The CDR3 DNA reads TGTGCCAGCAGCTTTCAGGGTAGCAATCAGCCCCAGCATTTT. It is translated as CASSFQGSNQPQHF.

This chain uses TRBV13 with TRBJ2-7, with 12 bases identical to TRBD1. The CDR3 is 18 residues long. V was clipped by 0 bases and J by 2 bases; unmatched bases: 8. Germline loops: CDR1 PRHDT, CDR2 FYEKMQ (reference sequence). The CDR3 region is CASSLGGTGGPMPYEQYF. DNA for the CDR3: TGTGCCAGCAGCTTAGGGGGGACAGGGGGCCCTATGCCCTACGAGCAGTACTTC.

This chain joins TRBV5-6 and TRBJ1-4; TRBD1 is a possible D gene (6 bases). CDR1 is SGHDT and CDR2 is YYEEEE in the germline V gene. V was trimmed by 5 bases and J by 1 base, leaving 12 bases between them. The CDR3 spans 15 residues. CDR3 DNA: TGTGCCAGCAGGCGATCAGGGGTAACTAATGAAAAACTGTTTTTT. Encoded protein: CASRRSGVTNEKLFF. The full variable domain, in which reference TRBV5-6 and TRBJ1-4 provide the parts outside the CDR3, is DAGVTQSPTHLIKTRGQQVTLRCSPKSGHDTVSWYQQALGQGPQFIFQYYEEEERQRGNFPDRFSGHQFPNYSSELNVNALLLGDSALYLCASRRSGVTNEKLFFGSGTQLSVL.

The chain couples TRBV5-1 to TRBJ2-7; the match to TRBD1 covers 8 bases. The length of the CDR3 is 16 residues. Losses at the gene ends were 1 base for V and 4 bases for J; bases not matched to a gene: 10. Germline lookup yields CDR1 SGHRS and CDR2 YFSETQ. Written as DNA, the CDR3 is TGCGCCAGCAGCTTGACCCCAGGGGGCGCGATGTACGAGCAGTACTTC. This translates into CASSLTPGGAMYEQYF.

This clone showed up just a few times. CDR3 sequence reads: CASSQEPGTSGSETQYF. CDR3 bases: TGTGCCAGCAGCCAAGAACCCGGGACTAGCGGGAGTGAGACCCAGTACTTC. The rearrangement uses TRBV4-2 and TRBJ2-5; 14 bases match TRBD2. From germline, CDR1 is LGHNA and CDR2 YNFKEQ. The CDR3 consists of 17 residues. V dropped 0 bases and J dropped 5; count of bases not matched to a gene: 5.